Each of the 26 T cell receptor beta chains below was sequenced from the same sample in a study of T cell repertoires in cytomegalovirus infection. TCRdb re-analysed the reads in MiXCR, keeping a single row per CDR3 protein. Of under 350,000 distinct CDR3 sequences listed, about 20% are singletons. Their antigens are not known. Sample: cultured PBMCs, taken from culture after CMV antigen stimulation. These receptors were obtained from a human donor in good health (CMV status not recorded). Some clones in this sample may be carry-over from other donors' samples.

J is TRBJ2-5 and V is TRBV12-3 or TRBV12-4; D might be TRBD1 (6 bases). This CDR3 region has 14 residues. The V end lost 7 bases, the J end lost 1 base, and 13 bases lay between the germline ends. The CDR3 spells CASNPTGPQETQYF. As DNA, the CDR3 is TGTGCCAGCAACCCGACAGGACCCCAAGAGACCCAGTACTTC.

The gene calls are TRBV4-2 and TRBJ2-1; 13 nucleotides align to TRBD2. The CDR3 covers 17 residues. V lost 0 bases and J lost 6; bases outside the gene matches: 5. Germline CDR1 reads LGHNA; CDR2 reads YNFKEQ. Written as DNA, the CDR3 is TGTGCCAGCAGCCAAGAGTCGACTAGCGGGGGGAGCAATGAGCAGTTCTTC. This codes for CASSQESTSGGSNEQFF.

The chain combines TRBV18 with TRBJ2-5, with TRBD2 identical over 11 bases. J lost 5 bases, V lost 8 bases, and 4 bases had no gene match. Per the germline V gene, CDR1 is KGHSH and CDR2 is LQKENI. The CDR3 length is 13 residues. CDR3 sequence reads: CASQTSGKETQYF. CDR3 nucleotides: TGTGCCAGCCAGACTAGCGGGAAGGAGACCCAGTACTTC. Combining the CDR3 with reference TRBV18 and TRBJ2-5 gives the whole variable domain NAGVMQNPRHLVRRRGQEARLRCSPMKGHSHVYWYRQLPEEGLKFMVYLQKENIIDESGMPKERFSAEFPKEGPSILRIQQVVRGDSAAYFCASQTSGKETQYFGPGTRLLVL.

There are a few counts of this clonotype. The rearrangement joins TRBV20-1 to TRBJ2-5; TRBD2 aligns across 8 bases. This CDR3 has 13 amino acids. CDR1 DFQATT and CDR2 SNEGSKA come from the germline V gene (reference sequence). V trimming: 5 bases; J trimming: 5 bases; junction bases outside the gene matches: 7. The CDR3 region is CSAPKAGEETQYF. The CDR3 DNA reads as TGCAGTGCTCCGAAAGCGGGAGAGGAGACCCAGTACTTC.

The CDR3 bases are TGTGCCAGCAGCTCCCTATCCGGGACCCAGTACTTC. Amino acids: CASSSLSGTQYF. The chain recombines TRBV7-2 with TRBJ2-5, with D unclear. CDR3 length equals 12 residues. V lost 4 bases to trimming and J lost 7 bases, with 10 bases between them. Per germline, CDR1 SGHTA and CDR2 FQGNSA.

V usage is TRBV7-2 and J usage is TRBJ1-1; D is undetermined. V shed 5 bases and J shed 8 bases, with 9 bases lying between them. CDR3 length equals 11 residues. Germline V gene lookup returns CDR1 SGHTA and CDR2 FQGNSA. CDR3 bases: TGTGCCAGCAGCCACTCGACGGAAGCTTTCTTT. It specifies CASSHSTEAFF.

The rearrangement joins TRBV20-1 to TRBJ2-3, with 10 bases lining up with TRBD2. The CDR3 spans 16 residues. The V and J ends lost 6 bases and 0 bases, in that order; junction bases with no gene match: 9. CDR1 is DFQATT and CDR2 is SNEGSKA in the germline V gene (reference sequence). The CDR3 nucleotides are TGCAGTGCATGGAGCAGGACTAGCGGAAGCACAGATACGCAGTATTTT. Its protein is CSAWSRTSGSTDTQYF.

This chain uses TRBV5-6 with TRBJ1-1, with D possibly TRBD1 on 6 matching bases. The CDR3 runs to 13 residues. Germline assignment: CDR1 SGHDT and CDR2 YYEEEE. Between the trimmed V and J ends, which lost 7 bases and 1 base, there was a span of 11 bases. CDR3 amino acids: CASWGLTNTEAFF. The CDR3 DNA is TGTGCCAGCTGGGGGCTCACGAACACTGAAGCTTTCTTT.

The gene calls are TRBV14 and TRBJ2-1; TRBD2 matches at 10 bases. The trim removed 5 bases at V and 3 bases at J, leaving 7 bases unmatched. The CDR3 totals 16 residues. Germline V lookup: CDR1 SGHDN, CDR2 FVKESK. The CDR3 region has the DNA TGTGCCAGCAGCAGGCTAGCGGGAGTACGCTACAATGAGCAGTTCTTC. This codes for CASSRLAGVRYNEQFF.

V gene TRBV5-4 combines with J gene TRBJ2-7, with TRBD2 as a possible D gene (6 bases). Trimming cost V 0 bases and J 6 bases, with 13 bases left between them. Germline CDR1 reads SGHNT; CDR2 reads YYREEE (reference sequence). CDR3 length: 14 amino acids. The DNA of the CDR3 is TGTGCCAGCAGCTTGGCCTACGGGAGTGGCGAGCAGTACTTC. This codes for CASSLAYGSGEQYF.

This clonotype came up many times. CDR3: CASSTGTGFVTGELFF. The CDR3 coding sequence is TGTGCCAGCAGTACCGGGACAGGGTTTGTCACCGGGGAGCTGTTTTTT. The chain links TRBV6-2 or TRBV6-3 to TRBJ2-2; TRBD1 matches at 9 bases. The CDR3 has 16 amino acids. The ends lost 5 bases at V and 4 bases at J; junction bases unmatched: 8. Germline CDR1 and CDR2: MNHEY and SVGEGT.

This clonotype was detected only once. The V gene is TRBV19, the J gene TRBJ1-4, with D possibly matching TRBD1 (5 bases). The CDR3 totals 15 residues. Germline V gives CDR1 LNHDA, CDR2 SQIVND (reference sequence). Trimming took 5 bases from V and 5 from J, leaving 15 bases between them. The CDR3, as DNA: TGTGCCAGTAGTGTACCGGGGCTCCGGAATGAAAAACTGTTTTTT. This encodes CASSVPGLRNEKLFF.

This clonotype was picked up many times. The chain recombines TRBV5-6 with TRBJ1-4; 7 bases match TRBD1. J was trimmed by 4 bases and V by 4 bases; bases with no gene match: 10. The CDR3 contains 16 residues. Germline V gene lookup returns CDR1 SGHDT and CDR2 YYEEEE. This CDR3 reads CASSLRTGALNEKLFF. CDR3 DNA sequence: TGTGCCAGCAGCCTACGGACAGGAGCCCTTAATGAAAAACTGTTTTTT. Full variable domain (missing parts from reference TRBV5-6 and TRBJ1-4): DAGVTQSPTHLIKTRGQQVTLRCSPKSGHDTVSWYQQALGQGPQFIFQYYEEEERQRGNFPDRFSGHQFPNYSSELNVNALLLGDSALYLCASSLRTGALNEKLFFGSGTQLSVL.

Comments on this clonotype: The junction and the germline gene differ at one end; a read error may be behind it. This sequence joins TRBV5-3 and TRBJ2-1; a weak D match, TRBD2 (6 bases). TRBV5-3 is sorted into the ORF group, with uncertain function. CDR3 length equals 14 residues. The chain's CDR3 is CASSSGGAYNEQFF. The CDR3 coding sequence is TGTGCCAGCAGCTCCGGCGGGGCCTACAATGAGCAGTTCTTC.

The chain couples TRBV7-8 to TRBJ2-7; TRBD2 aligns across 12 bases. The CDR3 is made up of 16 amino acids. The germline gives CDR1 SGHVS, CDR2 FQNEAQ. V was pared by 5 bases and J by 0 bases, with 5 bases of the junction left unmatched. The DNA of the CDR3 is TGTGCCAGCAGCCCCCTACTAGCGGGGGGCTCCTACGAGCAGTACTTC. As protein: CASSPLLAGGSYEQYF. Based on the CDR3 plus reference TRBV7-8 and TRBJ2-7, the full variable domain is GAGVSQSPRYKVAKRGQDVALRCDPISGHVSLFWYQQALGQGPEFLTYFQNEAQLDKSGLPSDRFFAERPEGSVSTLKIQRTQQEDSAVYLCASSPLLAGGSYEQYFGPGTRLTVT.

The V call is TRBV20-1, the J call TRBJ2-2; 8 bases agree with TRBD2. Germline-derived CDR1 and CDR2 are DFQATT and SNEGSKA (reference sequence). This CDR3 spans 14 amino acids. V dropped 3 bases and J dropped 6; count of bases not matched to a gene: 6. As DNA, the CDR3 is TGCAGTGCTAGCCCAGCGGGAGTTTCCGGGGAGCTGTTTTTT. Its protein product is CSASPAGVSGELFF.

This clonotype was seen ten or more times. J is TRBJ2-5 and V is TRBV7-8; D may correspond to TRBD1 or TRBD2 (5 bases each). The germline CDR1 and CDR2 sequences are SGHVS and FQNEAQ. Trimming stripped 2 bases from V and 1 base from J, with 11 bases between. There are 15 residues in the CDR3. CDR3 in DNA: TGTGCCAGCAGCTTAACTATCGGGACCCAAGAGACCCAGTACTTC. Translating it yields CASSLTIGTQETQYF.

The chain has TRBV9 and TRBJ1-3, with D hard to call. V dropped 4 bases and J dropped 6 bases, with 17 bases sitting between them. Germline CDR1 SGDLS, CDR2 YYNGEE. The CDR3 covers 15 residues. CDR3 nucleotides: TGTGCCAGCAGCCCTAGAATCCCAAGCCCAAACACCATATATTTT. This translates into CASSPRIPSPNTIYF.

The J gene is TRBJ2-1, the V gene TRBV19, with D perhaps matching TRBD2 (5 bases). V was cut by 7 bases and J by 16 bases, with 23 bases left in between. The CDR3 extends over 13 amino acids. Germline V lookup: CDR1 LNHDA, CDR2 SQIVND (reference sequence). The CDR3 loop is CASTSALVGGYFF. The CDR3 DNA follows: TGTGCCAGTACCTCAGCTCTTGTAGGCGGGTATTTCTTC.

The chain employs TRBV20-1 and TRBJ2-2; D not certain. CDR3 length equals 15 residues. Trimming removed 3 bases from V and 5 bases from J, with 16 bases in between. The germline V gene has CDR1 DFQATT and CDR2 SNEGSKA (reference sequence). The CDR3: CSASVLRPATGELFF. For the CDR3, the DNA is TGCAGTGCTAGTGTACTTAGACCAGCTACCGGGGAGCTGTTTTTT.

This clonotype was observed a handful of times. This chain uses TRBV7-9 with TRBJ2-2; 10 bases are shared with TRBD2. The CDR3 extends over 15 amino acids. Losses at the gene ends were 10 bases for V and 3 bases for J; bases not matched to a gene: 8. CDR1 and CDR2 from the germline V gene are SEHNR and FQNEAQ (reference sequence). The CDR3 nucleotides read TGTGCCACCTTAGCGGGAGGAGGATACACCGGGGAGCTGTTTTTT. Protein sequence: CATLAGGGYTGELFF.

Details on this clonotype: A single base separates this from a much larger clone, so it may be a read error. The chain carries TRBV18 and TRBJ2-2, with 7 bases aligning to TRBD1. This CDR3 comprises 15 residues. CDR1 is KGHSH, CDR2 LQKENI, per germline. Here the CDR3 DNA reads TGTGCCAGCTCAACAGGACAGGCGAACACCGGGCAGCTGTTTTTT. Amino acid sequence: CASSTGQANTGQLFF.

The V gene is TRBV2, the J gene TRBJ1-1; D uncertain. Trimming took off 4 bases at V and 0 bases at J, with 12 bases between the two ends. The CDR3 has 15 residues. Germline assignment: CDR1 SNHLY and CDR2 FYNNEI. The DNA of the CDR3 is TGTGCCAGCAGTGGGAACAGCATCATGAACACTGAAGCTTTCTTT. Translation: CASSGNSIMNTEAFF.

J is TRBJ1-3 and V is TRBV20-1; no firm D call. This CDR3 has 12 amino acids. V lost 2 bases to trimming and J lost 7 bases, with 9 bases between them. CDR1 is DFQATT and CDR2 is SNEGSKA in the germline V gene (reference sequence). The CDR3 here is CSARSDGNTIYF. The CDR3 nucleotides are TGCAGTGCTAGATCGGATGGGAACACCATATATTTT.

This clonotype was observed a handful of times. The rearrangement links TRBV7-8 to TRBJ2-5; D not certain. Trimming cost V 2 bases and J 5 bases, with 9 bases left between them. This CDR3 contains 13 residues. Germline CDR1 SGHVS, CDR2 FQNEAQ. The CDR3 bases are TGTGCCAGCAGCTTATCCACTGGGGAGACCCAGTACTTC. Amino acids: CASSLSTGETQYF. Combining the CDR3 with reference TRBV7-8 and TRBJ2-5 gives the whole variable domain GAGVSQSPRYKVAKRGQDVALRCDPISGHVSLFWYQQALGQGPEFLTYFQNEAQLDKSGLPSDRFFAERPEGSVSTLKIQRTQQEDSAVYLCASSLSTGETQYFGPGTRLLVL.

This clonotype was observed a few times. The CDR3 is CASSAIDDEQYF. DNA of the CDR3: TGTGCCAGCAGTGCGATCGACGACGAGCAGTACTTC. The chain employs TRBV6-2 or TRBV6-3 and TRBJ2-7, with D hard to call. The CDR3 contains 12 residues. Germline V lookup: CDR1 MNHEY, CDR2 SVGEGT. V was clipped by 5 bases and J by 5 bases, with 10 bases between them.